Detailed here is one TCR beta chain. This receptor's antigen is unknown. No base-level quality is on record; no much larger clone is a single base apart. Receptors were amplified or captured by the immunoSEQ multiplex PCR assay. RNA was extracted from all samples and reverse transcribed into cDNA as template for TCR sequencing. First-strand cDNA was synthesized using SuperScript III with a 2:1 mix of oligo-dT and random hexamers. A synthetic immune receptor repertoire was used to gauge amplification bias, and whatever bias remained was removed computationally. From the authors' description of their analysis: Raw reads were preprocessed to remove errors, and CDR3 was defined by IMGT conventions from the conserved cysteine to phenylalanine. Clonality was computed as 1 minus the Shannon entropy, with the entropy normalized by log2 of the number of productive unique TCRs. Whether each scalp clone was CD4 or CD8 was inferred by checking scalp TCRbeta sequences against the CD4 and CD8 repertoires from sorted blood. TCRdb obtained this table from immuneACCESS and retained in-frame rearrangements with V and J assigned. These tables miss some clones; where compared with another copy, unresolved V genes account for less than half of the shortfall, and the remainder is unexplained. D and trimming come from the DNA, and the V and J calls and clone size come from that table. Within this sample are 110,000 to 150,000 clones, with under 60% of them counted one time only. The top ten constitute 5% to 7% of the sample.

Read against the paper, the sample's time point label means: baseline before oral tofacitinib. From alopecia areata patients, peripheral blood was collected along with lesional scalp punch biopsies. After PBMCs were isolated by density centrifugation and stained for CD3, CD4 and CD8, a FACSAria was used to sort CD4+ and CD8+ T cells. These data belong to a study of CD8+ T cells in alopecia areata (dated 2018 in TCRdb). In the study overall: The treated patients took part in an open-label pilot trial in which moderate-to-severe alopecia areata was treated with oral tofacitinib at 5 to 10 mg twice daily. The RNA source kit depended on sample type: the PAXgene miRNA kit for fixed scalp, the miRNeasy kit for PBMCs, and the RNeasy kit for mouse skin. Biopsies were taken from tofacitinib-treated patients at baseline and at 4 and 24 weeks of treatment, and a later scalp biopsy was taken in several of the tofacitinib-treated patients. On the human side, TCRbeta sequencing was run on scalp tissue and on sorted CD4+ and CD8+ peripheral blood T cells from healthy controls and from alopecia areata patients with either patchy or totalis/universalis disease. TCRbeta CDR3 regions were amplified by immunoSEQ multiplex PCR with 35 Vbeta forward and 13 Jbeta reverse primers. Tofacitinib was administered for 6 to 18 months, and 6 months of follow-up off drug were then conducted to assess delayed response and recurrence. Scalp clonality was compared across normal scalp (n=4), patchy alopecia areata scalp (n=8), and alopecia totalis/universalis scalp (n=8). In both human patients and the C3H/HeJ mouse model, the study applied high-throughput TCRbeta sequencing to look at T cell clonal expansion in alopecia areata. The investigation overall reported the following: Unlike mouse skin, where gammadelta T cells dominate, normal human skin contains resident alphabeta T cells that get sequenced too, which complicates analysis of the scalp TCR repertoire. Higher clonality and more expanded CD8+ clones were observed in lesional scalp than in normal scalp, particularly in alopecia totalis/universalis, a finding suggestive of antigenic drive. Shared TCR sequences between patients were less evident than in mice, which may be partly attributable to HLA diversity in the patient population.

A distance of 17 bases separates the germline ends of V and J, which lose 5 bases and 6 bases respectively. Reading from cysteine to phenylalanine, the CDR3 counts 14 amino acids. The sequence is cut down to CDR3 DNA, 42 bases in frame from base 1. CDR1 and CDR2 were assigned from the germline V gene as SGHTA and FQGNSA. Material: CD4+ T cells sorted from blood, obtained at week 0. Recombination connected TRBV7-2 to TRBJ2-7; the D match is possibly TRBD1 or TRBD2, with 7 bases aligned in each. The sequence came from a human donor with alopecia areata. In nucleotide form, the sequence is TGTGCCAGCAGCCAGGGGGAGGGAGGAAGCGAGCAGTACTTC. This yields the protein CASSQGEGGSEQYF.